One T cell receptor (beta chain) is described in this entry. Method: immunoSEQ multiplex PCR; TCRdb's copy keeps in-frame clones and lacks some. The table shows about 160,000 clones, with about 86% occurring only once. The length of the CDR3 is 12 residues. The V end lost 8 bases, the J end lost 2 bases, and 9 bases lay between the germline ends. CDR1 is LGHDT, CDR2 YNNKEL, per germline (reference sequence). The data stem from a study of blood T cell repertoires in COVID-19. Sample: peripheral blood. This chain joins TRBV3-1 (or the pseudogene TRBV3-2) and TRBJ1-1, with D unresolved. The TCR sequence derives from a woman of 80 years or more with acute or convalescent COVID-19. The CDR3 nucleotides are TGTGCCAGCCTTATACACAACACTGAAGCTTTCTTT. Residues: CASLIHNTEAFF.